Each of the 20 T cell receptor beta chains below was sequenced from the same sample in a study of cytotoxic CD8 clonotypes in ibrutinib-treated CLL. Only in-frame clones appear in the TCRdb table, and some are missing; sequencing was by immunoSEQ multiplex PCR. The sample has 110,000 to 150,000 clones; approximately 80% are singletons. Source: PBMCs, taken after 12 months of ibrutinib treatment. These receptors all stem from a human donor with chronic lymphocytic leukemia.

The chain joins TRBV28 to TRBJ2-5; D is ambiguous. There are 15 residues in the CDR3. Germline values: CDR1 MDHEN, CDR2 SYDVKM. V lost 2 bases and J 4 bases, leaving 14 bases between the germline ends. CDR3 region: CASSLPGLGRETQYF. Written as DNA, the CDR3 is TGTGCCAGCAGTTTACCCGGTTTGGGCCGAGAGACCCAGTACTTC.

The DNA for the CDR3 is TGTGCCAGCAGTTACTCGAGACAGGGGGCCTACGAGCAGTACTTC. This sequence encodes CASSYSRQGAYEQYF. V usage is TRBV6-5 and J usage is TRBJ2-7; 9 nucleotides line up with TRBD1. The V segment lost 0 bases and the J segment 2 bases; nucleotides outside the gene matches: 2. This CDR3 has 15 residues. Germline-derived CDR1 and CDR2 are MNHEY and SVGAGI.

The V and J genes are TRBV6-5 and TRBJ2-7; weak D call: TRBD2 (6 bases). Germline lookup yields CDR1 MNHEY and CDR2 SVGAGI. The V end was cut by 2 bases, the J end by 3 bases, with 11 bases between. The CDR3 totals 14 residues. The CDR3 DNA is TGTGCCAGCAGTTACGGGACGGAGGGCTACGAGCAGTACTTC. As protein: CASSYGTEGYEQYF.

This rearrangement joins TRBV18 to TRBJ2-5; 12 bases align to TRBD2. V trimming: 6 bases; J trimming: 3 bases; junction bases outside the gene matches: 5. The CDR3 consists of 15 residues. Germline V gene lookup returns CDR1 KGHSH and CDR2 LQKENI. The CDR3 coding sequence is TGTGCCAGCTCCCTAAGGACTAGCGGGGAAGAGACCCAGTACTTC. It encodes CASSLRTSGEETQYF.

The V call is TRBV18, the J call TRBJ1-1, with D unresolved. V lost 0 bases to trimming and J lost 2 bases, with 13 bases between them. Germline CDR1 KGHSH, CDR2 LQKENI. The CDR3 extends over 16 amino acids. The CDR3, as DNA: TGTGCCAGCTCACCACCCATGGGGAGGACCAACACTGAAGCTTTCTTT. This encodes CASSPPMGRTNTEAFF.

This chain links TRBV5-6 with TRBJ1-2, with D hard to call. V gave up 0 bases and J gave up 4 bases, with 7 bases separating them. Germline assignment: CDR1 SGHDT and CDR2 YYEEEE. CDR3 length: 13 residues. The CDR3 DNA reads as TGTGCCAGCAGCTTGGAGGACTTCTATGGCTACACCTTC. Protein sequence: CASSLEDFYGYTF.

This clone occurred a few times. Here the CDR3 DNA reads TGTGCCAGCAGCTTAGTGGCTAGCGGCTACAATGAGCAGTTCTTC. This sequence encodes CASSLVASGYNEQFF. The chain links TRBV7-2 to TRBJ2-1; 7 bases are a match to TRBD2. Germline V gene lookup returns CDR1 SGHTA and CDR2 FQGNSA. The V gene end was trimmed by 1 base and the J gene end by 3 bases; junction bases not matched to a gene: 3. The CDR3 length is 15 residues.

The chain recombines TRBV4-1 with TRBJ1-3, with 11 positions matching TRBD1. Germline V gene data show CDR1 as MGHRA and CDR2 as YSYEKL. This CDR3 region has 17 residues. The V and J ends lost 0 bases and 4 bases, in that order; junction bases with no gene match: 5. For the CDR3, the DNA is TGCGCCAGCAGCCAAGATCCGGGACAGGGGGACGGAAACACCATATATTTT. Its translation is CASSQDPGQGDGNTIYF.

The chain carries TRBV13 and TRBJ1-1, with D maybe TRBD1 (5 bases). The length of the CDR3 is 14 residues. V was clipped by 5 bases and J by 1 base, with 11 bases between them. Germline loops: CDR1 PRHDT, CDR2 FYEKMQ (reference sequence). The CDR3 region has the DNA TGTGCCAGCAGCGGGACCCTTGGGAACACTGAAGCTTTCTTT. Amino acids: CASSGTLGNTEAFF.

The gene calls are TRBV7-9 and TRBJ1-4; D uncertain. Deletions cut 1 base from V and 7 bases from J, with 13 bases between. Germline values: CDR1 SEHNR, CDR2 FQNEAQ (reference sequence). CDR3 length equals 15 residues. The CDR3 DNA follows: TGTGCCAGCAGCTTAGAGGGAGGGTTGGGTGAAAAACTGTTTTTT. Translation gives CASSLEGGLGEKLFF. The complete variable domain, with remaining parts taken from reference TRBV7-9 and TRBJ1-4, reads DTGVSQNPRHKITKRGQNVTFRCDPISEHNRLYWYRQTLGQGPEFLTYFQNEAQLEKSRLLSDRFSAERPKGSFSTLEIQRTEQGDSAMYLCASSLEGGLGEKLFFGSGTQLSVL.

This chain connects TRBV25-1 to TRBJ1-2; D remains ambiguous. The CDR3 consists of 12 residues. The germline gives CDR1 MGHDK, CDR2 SYGVNS. V lost 1 base to trimming and J lost 5 bases, with 5 bases between them. The CDR3 reads CASSEFPYGYTF. CDR3 nucleotide sequence: TGTGCCAGCAGTGAATTCCCGTATGGCTACACCTTC.

The chain is built from TRBV7-8 and TRBJ1-2; D possibly corresponds to TRBD1 (5 bases). The CDR3 runs 15 residues. CDR1 and CDR2 from the germline V gene are SGHVS and FQNEAQ. V gave up 5 bases and J gave up 7 bases, with 20 bases separating them. CDR3 region: CASSPPAGRVGGYTF. CDR3 nucleotides: TGTGCCAGCAGCCCTCCGGCAGGGAGAGTTGGTGGCTACACCTTC.

The chain has TRBV11-2 and TRBJ2-1, with D possibly TRBD2 on 7 matching bases. The CDR3 is 16 residues long. Trimming took off 0 bases at V and 8 bases at J, with 17 bases between the two ends. The germline CDR1 and CDR2 sequences are SGHAT and FQNNGV. CDR3 in DNA: TGTGCCAGCAGCTTAGATAGGGGGGGCGCTGGGGATGAGCAGTTCTTC. This translates into CASSLDRGGAGDEQFF.

The rearrangement links TRBV16 to TRBJ2-1; 8 nucleotides align to TRBD2. Trimming cost V 0 bases and J 3 bases; bases outside gene matches: 4. Germline CDR1 is KGHSY and CDR2 is FQNENV. The CDR3 runs to 16 residues. CDR3 DNA sequence: TGTGCCAGCAGCCAATCTGCGGGAGGACTCTACAATGAGCAGTTCTTC. It is translated as CASSQSAGGLYNEQFF.

This chain uses TRBV7-2 with TRBJ2-4; 12 bases map to TRBD2. J lost 0 bases, V lost 1 base, and 4 bases had no gene match. Germline assignment: CDR1 SGHTA and CDR2 FQGNSA. CDR3 length equals 18 residues. The CDR3 region is CASSLEPSGGVAKNIQYF. CDR3 nucleotide sequence: TGTGCCAGCAGCTTAGAACCTAGCGGGGGGGTAGCCAAAAACATTCAGTACTTC.

This rearrangement joins TRBV19 to TRBJ2-7; weak D call: TRBD1 (6 bases). V gave up 8 bases and J gave up 0 bases, with 14 bases separating them. Germline V gives CDR1 LNHDA, CDR2 SQIVND (reference sequence). This CDR3 contains 14 residues. CDR3 amino acids: CASGPDSLSYEQYF. The CDR3 bases are TGTGCCAGTGGACCGGACAGTCTCTCCTACGAGCAGTACTTC.

This clone was counted once. This chain links TRBV27 with TRBJ2-2; TRBD2 aligns across 8 bases. V was clipped by 4 bases and J by 1 base; unmatched bases: 5. This CDR3 has 16 amino acids. In germline, CDR1 is MNHEY, CDR2 SMNVEV (reference sequence). CDR3 protein: CASSSWTSKNTGELFF. The CDR3 DNA is TGTGCCAGCAGTTCGTGGACTAGCAAGAACACCGGGGAGCTGTTTTTT.

A few counts support this clone. The DNA is left out, because the CDR3 cannot be placed on it with certainty; the CDR3 is given as TCRdb lists it. The rearrangement uses TRBV18 and TRBJ2-3; the table's D call of TRBD1 was not tested on the DNA. Germline V gene data show CDR1 as KGHSH and CDR2 as LQKENI. Inclusive of both ends, the CDR3 amounts to 17 amino acids. The CDR3: CASSRRAGTGGTDTQYF.

The chain recombines TRBV29-1 with TRBJ2-2; D perhaps matches TRBD1 (7 bases). This CDR3 is 16 amino acids long. The germline CDR1 and CDR2 sequences are SQVTM and ANQGSEA. V shed 6 bases and J shed 7 bases, with 24 bases lying between them. The CDR3 protein is CSVDGTQGGENGELFF. CDR3 coding DNA: TGCAGCGTCGATGGAACCCAGGGGGGCGAGAACGGGGAGCTGTTTTTT.

V gene TRBV6-4 combines with J gene TRBJ2-3; possible D gene TRBD2, 6 bases. The CDR3 totals 14 residues. In germline, CDR1 is MRHNA, CDR2 SNTAGT. Trimming left V 4 bases short and J 6 bases short, with 14 bases between. The CDR3 nucleotides are TGTGCCAGCAGTGCCTCCGGGGGTGAGGATACGCAGTATTTT. This sequence encodes CASSASGGEDTQYF.